Here is one T cell receptor (beta chain) with its context. In the authors' methods: The authors estimated nucleated cell counts from reference gene primer amplification. Produced via immunoSEQ multiplex PCR; TCRdb's table is partial and in-frame only. V and J calls and clone size are given by that table; D and trimming were obtained from the DNA. This table has about 18,000 clones, about four fifths appearing once. Germline CDR1 reads MNHEY; CDR2 reads SVGAGI. The length of the CDR3 is 14 residues. Trimming took off 7 bases at V and 2 bases at J, with 11 bases between the two ends. This entry comes from a study of blood T cell repertoires in COVID-19. Study-wide context: The United States, Italy and Spain provided the acute and convalescent COVID-19 samples. PBMCs, B-cell-depleted T cells, or T cells provided the cDNA or gDNA that made up the material.

Sequencing was done on a sample of peripheral blood. The source of this sequence is an elderly man with acute or convalescent COVID-19. The genes are TRBV6-5 and TRBJ1-4; D is undetermined. In DNA, the CDR3 is TGTGCCAGCAAAAAACAGCCCACTAATGAAAAACTGTTTTTT. This translates into CASKKQPTNEKLFF.